The clone carrying this T cell receptor beta chain was seen just once. Its matching antigen is unknown. The CDR3 sequence is 16 residues long. Germline V gene data show CDR1 as LNHNV and CDR2 as YYDKDF (reference sequence). Trimming removed 0 bases from V and 8 bases from J; junction bases left unmatched: 7. MiXCR was run by TCRdb on the reads, yielding one entry per CDR3 protein. Among about 450,000 distinct CDR3 sequences listed, under 40% were seen once. This sample was included in a study of T cell repertoires in cytomegalovirus infection. Study background: Both a matching HLA type and CMV infection were indicated by public TCR beta signatures. General study findings and limits: Cumulative public TCR beta family frequency identified carriers of CMV plus the relevant HLA. HLA-C-restricted CMV clonotypes gave the most frequent clonotype in two of eight donors.

Sequenced sample: PBMCs. The TCR was taken from a human donor in good health (CMV status not recorded). Some clones in this sample may be carry-over from other donors' samples. The chain recombines TRBV15 with TRBJ2-4, with 10 nucleotides matching TRBD2. CDR3 coding DNA: TGTGCCACCAGCAGAGATCCTAGCGGGGGAATCGACATTCAGTACTTC. This sequence encodes CATSRDPSGGIDIQYF. Drawing the rest from reference TRBV15 and TRBJ2-4, the complete variable domain is DAMVIQNPRYQVTQFGKPVTLSCSQTLNHNVMYWYQQKSSQAPKLLFHYYDKDFNNEADTPDNFQSRRPNTSFCFLDIRSPGLGDTAMYLCATSRDPSGGIDIQYFGAGTRLSVL.